A single sample gave rise to the 26 T cell receptor beta chains below, sequenced in a study. Tregs were sorted as CD4+CD25+CD127-/low cells. TCRdb used MiXCR to reprocess the 5' RACE reads, holding one entry per CDR3 protein. In the table there are around 44,000 distinct CDR3 sequences, under 25% of which are singletons. Sequencing was carried out using Tregs sorted from blood. These receptors were obtained from a female donor with breast cancer.

This rearrangement joins TRBV7-2 to TRBJ2-7, with TRBD2 matching over 10 bases. Unmatched junction bases numbered 7, after V lost 5 bases and J lost 0 bases. Germline V gene lookup returns CDR1 SGHTA and CDR2 FQGNSA. The CDR3 runs 16 residues. The DNA for the CDR3 is TGTGCCAGCAGCCAGCTAGCGGGAGTTAGCTCCTACGAGCAGTACTTC. Amino acid sequence: CASSQLAGVSSYEQYF.

This clonotype was observed many times. The CDR3 here is CASSLSGGLTETQYF. DNA of the CDR3: TGCGCCAGCAGCTTGTCAGGGGGCTTAACAGAGACCCAGTACTTC. The gene calls are TRBV5-1 and TRBJ2-5, with 8 bases that match TRBD1. Germline lookup yields CDR1 SGHRS and CDR2 YFSETQ. CDR3 length equals 15 residues. J gave up 4 bases and V 1 base, and 6 bases lay outside the gene matches.

The rearrangement links TRBV5-1 to TRBJ1-2, with D unresolved. There are 14 residues in the CDR3. Trimming removed 0 bases from V and 2 bases from J, with 8 bases in between. Germline V CDR1 and CDR2: SGHRS, YFSETQ. CDR3 loop: CASSLEERNYGYTF. DNA of the CDR3: TGCGCCAGCAGCTTGGAGGAGCGAAACTATGGCTACACCTTC.

This clonotype was counted ten times or more. The V and J genes are TRBV29-1 and TRBJ2-3; 9 nucleotides align to TRBD2. V lost 3 bases, J lost 0 bases, and 4 bases stayed unmatched. Germline V gives CDR1 SQVTM, CDR2 ANQGSEA. The CDR3 is made up of 15 amino acids. Here the CDR3 reads CSVEAGTSSTDTQYF. The CDR3 nucleotides are TGCAGCGTTGAGGCCGGGACTAGCAGCACAGATACGCAGTATTTT.

This clonotype was counted at least ten times. J is TRBJ2-1 and V is TRBV20-1; 8 bases align to TRBD2. The length of the CDR3 is 14 residues. The ends lost 5 bases at V and 7 bases at J; junction bases unmatched: 10. Germline lookup yields CDR1 DFQATT and CDR2 SNEGSKA (reference sequence). As DNA, the CDR3 is TGCAGTGCTCTGGCGGGAGGCCCCGAGAATGAGCAGTTCTTC. Protein sequence: CSALAGGPENEQFF.

This clonotype is medium-sized in the sample. The rearrangement links TRBV12-3 or TRBV12-4 to TRBJ1-1; possible D gene TRBD1, 5 bases. Trimming removed 6 bases from V and 4 bases from J, with 15 bases in between. The CDR3 is made up of 14 amino acids. The CDR3 DNA is TGTGCCAGCAGCCCCGGAGGGAGGGGCACTGAAGCTTTCTTT. Translating gives CASSPGGRGTEAFF.

The chain has TRBV4-1 and TRBJ2-1; possible D gene TRBD2, 5 bases. V was clipped by 8 bases and J by 4 bases, with 24 bases between them. This CDR3 region has 17 residues. Germline values: CDR1 MGHRA, CDR2 YSYEKL. The CDR3 is CASGLLRAADLYNEQFF. CDR3 nucleotides: TGCGCCAGCGGCCTCTTGAGGGCAGCCGACCTTTACAATGAGCAGTTCTTC.

The chain has TRBV4-1 and TRBJ2-4, with 7 bases that match TRBD1. Germline V lookup: CDR1 MGHRA, CDR2 YSYEKL. V lost 3 bases and J lost 3; bases outside the gene matches: 2. This CDR3 is built from 14 residues. The CDR3 DNA is TGCGCCAGCAGCCAGACAGGGTTCAAAAACATTCAGTACTTC. Its translation is CASSQTGFKNIQYF.

This clonotype has a count of ten or more. V is TRBV20-1 and J is TRBJ2-1; 11 nucleotides align to TRBD2. The CDR3 has 15 residues. Germline V gene sequence: CDR1 DFQATT, CDR2 SNEGSKA (reference sequence). Unmatched junction bases numbered 6, after V lost 1 base and J lost 7 bases. CDR3 residues: CSARVAGGPSNEQFF. CDR3 sequence (DNA): TGCAGTGCTAGAGTAGCGGGAGGGCCCTCTAATGAGCAGTTCTTC.

This clonotype was recorded at least ten times. The chain uses TRBV27 and TRBJ2-1, with D possibly called TRBD1 or TRBD2 (7 bases each). This CDR3 region has 15 residues. Per germline, CDR1 MNHEY and CDR2 SMNVEV (reference sequence). V was clipped by 8 bases and J by 8 bases, with 22 bases between them. For the CDR3, the DNA is TGTGCCAGCGGGGGAGGGGGCCTTACCGTGGATGAGCAGTTCTTC. As protein: CASGGGGLTVDEQFF.

J is TRBJ2-1 and V is TRBV5-6, with unresolved D. V was clipped by 0 bases and J by 6 bases, with 4 bases between them. This CDR3 spans 12 amino acids. The germline CDR1 and CDR2 sequences are SGHDT and YYEEEE. The CDR3 coding sequence is TGTGCCAGCAGCTTGGGTTTCAATGAGCAGTTCTTC. Protein sequence: CASSLGFNEQFF.

This clonotype was seen ten or more times. The chain has TRBV25-1 and TRBJ2-4; possibly TRBD1 for D (6 bases). V dropped 5 bases and J dropped 9 bases, with 14 bases sitting between them. The CDR3 length is 13 residues. Germline CDR1 and CDR2: MGHDK and SYGVNS. DNA of the CDR3: TGTGCCAGCAGTTCCAGGGGAGACGGCATTCAGTACTTC. Its protein product is CASSSRGDGIQYF. The whole variable domain, remainder taken from reference TRBV25-1 and TRBJ2-4, is EADIYQTPRYLVIGTGKKITLECSQTMGHDKMYWYQQDPGMELHLIHYSYGVNSTEKGDLSSESTVSRIRTEHFPLTLESARPSHTSQYLCASSSRGDGIQYFGAGTRLSVL.

This clonotype was seen at least ten times. This rearrangement joins TRBV5-1 to TRBJ1-5; tentatively, D is TRBD1 (5 bases). There are 14 residues in the CDR3. The V gene lost 4 bases and the J gene lost 6 bases, with 14 bases spanning the gap. The germline V gene encodes CDR1 SGHRS and CDR2 YFSETQ. In nucleotides, the CDR3 is TGCGCCAGCAGCCCATTGGGAGGGACTCAGCCCCAGCATTTT. It translates to CASSPLGGTQPQHF.

As concerns this clonotype: One end of the junction does not line up with germline, which may come from a read error. This chain joins TRBV4-1 and TRBJ2-3, with TRBD2 matching 10 bases. The CDR3 runs to 14 residues. Per the germline V gene, CDR1 is MGHRA and CDR2 is YSYEKL. The CDR3 here is CTSSKRGGRDTQYF. The CDR3 bases are TGCACCAGCAGCAAGCGGGGGGGCCGAGATACGCAGTATTTT.

The chain couples TRBV5-5 to TRBJ2-1; tentatively, D is TRBD1 (6 bases). In germline, CDR1 is SGHKS, CDR2 YYEKEE (reference sequence). Trimming shortened V by 2 bases and J by 7 bases, and 13 bases separated the two germline ends. CDR3 size: 14 residues. The CDR3 region is CASSLWTEYNEQFF. The CDR3, as DNA: TGTGCCAGCAGCTTATGGACAGAGTATAATGAGCAGTTCTTC.

This clonotype has just a few counts. The rearrangement uses TRBV6-5 and TRBJ2-7; D not resolved. CDR3 length equals 13 residues. Germline lookup yields CDR1 MNHEY and CDR2 SVGAGI. Trimming left V 10 bases short and J 4 bases short, with 17 bases between. This chain's CDR3 is CANRRPDGYEQYF. The CDR3 DNA reads TGTGCCAACAGACGACCGGACGGTTACGAGCAGTACTTC.

This clonotype has more than one count but fewer than ten. The V and J genes are TRBV5-1 and TRBJ2-2, with D possibly TRBD2 on 5 matching bases. Germline V gives CDR1 SGHRS, CDR2 YFSETQ. Trimming took off 2 bases at V and 6 bases at J, with 8 bases between the two ends. The CDR3 contains 13 residues. The CDR3 nucleotides are TGCGCCAGCAGCTTCGGGGTCTCCGGGGAGCTGTTTTTT. It is translated as CASSFGVSGELFF.

This clonotype was recorded many times. The chain combines TRBV4-1 with TRBJ2-1, with 10 bases aligning to TRBD2. The CDR3 loop spans 15 amino acids. Looked up from germline, CDR1 is MGHRA and CDR2 is YSYEKL. Trimming at V came to 4 bases and at J to 2 bases, leaving 2 bases not matched to a gene. CDR3 region: CASSLAGGAYNEQFF. The DNA of the CDR3 is TGCGCCAGCAGCCTAGCGGGAGGCGCCTACAATGAGCAGTTCTTC.

This clonotype was seen more than once but under ten times. The rearrangement links TRBV20-1 to TRBJ2-3; tentatively, D is TRBD2 (5 bases). CDR3 length: 15 amino acids. Germline CDR1 reads DFQATT; CDR2 reads SNEGSKA (reference sequence). V shed 7 bases and J shed 1 base, with 18 bases lying between them. Here the CDR3 reads CSEIDPTTGTDTQYF. The CDR3 DNA follows: TGCAGTGAAATAGATCCGACTACCGGCACAGATACGCAGTATTTT.

This clonotype turned up a few times. A junction boundary mismatches the germline segment, possibly from a read error. The chain couples TRBV5-1 to TRBJ2-5; D is possibly TRBD2 (7 bases). Germline V lookup: CDR1 SGHRS, CDR2 YFSETQ. The CDR3 loop spans 15 amino acids. CDR3 loop: CAGSLLGGRSETQYF. Here the CDR3 DNA reads TGCGCCGGCAGCCTCCTGGGGGGGCGCAGCGAGACCCAGTACTTC.

The sample holds many counts of this clonotype. This chain joins TRBV5-5 and TRBJ2-7; 8 bases map to TRBD1. In germline, CDR1 is SGHKS, CDR2 YYEKEE (reference sequence). Trimming at V came to 4 bases and at J to 2 bases, leaving 8 bases not matched to a gene. The CDR3 sequence is 15 residues long. CDR3 in DNA: TGTGCCAGCAGCAGTGACAGGGGAGTCGCCTACGAGCAGTACTTC. Amino acids: CASSSDRGVAYEQYF.

Many counts were recorded for this clonotype. This chain joins TRBV5-1 and TRBJ2-4; 9 bases are shared with TRBD2. The CDR3 is made up of 15 amino acids. Per germline, CDR1 SGHRS and CDR2 YFSETQ. Trimming at V came to 4 bases and at J to 8 bases, leaving 10 bases not matched to a gene. CDR3 bases: TGCGCCAGCAGCAAGGGGACTAGCAGAAGGGACATTCAGTACTTC. Protein: CASSKGTSRRDIQYF.

This clonotype was counted many times. The V and J genes are TRBV7-3 and TRBJ2-3, with D possibly being TRBD1 (6 bases). V lost 1 base and J 2 bases, leaving 13 bases between the germline ends. Per the germline V gene, CDR1 is SGHTA and CDR2 is FQGTGA. The CDR3 totals 16 residues. The CDR3 is CASSLKGGQNTDTQYF. The DNA of the CDR3 is TGTGCCAGCAGCTTAAAAGGGGGTCAGAACACAGATACGCAGTATTTT.

By sample share, this clonotype is medium-sized. The chain recombines TRBV6-5 with TRBJ2-7; 9 bases align to TRBD2. Germline CDR1 is MNHEY and CDR2 is SVGAGI. The CDR3 consists of 12 residues. The ends lost 6 bases at V and 7 bases at J; junction bases unmatched: 4. The CDR3 protein is CASRGTSWEQYF. The CDR3 DNA follows: TGTGCCAGCAGGGGGACTAGCTGGGAGCAGTACTTC.

In this sample, this clonotype turned up a few times. The genes are TRBV7-8 and TRBJ2-7, with TRBD2 matching over 12 bases. This CDR3 has 15 residues. CDR1 SGHVS and CDR2 FQNEAQ come from the germline V gene. V was pared by 1 base and J by 4 bases, with 2 bases of the junction left unmatched. The CDR3 here is CASSLGLAGGYEQYF. The CDR3 nucleotides read TGTGCCAGCAGCTTAGGGCTAGCGGGAGGGTACGAGCAGTACTTC.

As concerns this clonotype: Since a much larger clone is just one base distant, this may be a read error. The chain has TRBV27 and TRBJ2-7; maybe TRBD2 (5 bases). This CDR3 spans 14 amino acids. V was cut by 0 bases and J by 3 bases, with 9 bases left in between. Germline V lookup: CDR1 MNHEY, CDR2 SMNVEV (reference sequence). This CDR3 is CASSLSGVGYEQYF. The CDR3 region has the DNA TGTGCCAGCAGTTTATCCGGGGTGGGCTACGAGCAGTACTTC.